The 16 T cell receptor beta chains listed next were all sequenced from one sample in a study of lymphopenia after photon versus proton radiotherapy. Sequenced by immunoSEQ multiplex PCR; TCRdb stores in-frame clones only, minus some. The sample yields tens of thousands of clones, about 88% seen once. The sequencing here drew on peripheral blood, taken from a patient treated with proton-based radiotherapy. Receptor source: a man aged 55 to 69 with pancreatic cancer.

This clone came up once. The V and J genes are TRBV15 and TRBJ2-7, with 8 nucleotides matching TRBD2. Germline CDR1 is LNHNV and CDR2 is YYDKDF (reference sequence). V dropped 3 bases and J dropped 6; count of bases not matched to a gene: 7. The CDR3 is 14 amino acids. This chain's CDR3 is CATSSHSGNSEQYF. In nucleotides, the CDR3 is TGTGCCACCAGCAGCCATAGCGGGAACTCCGAGCAGTACTTC.

This chain connects TRBV5-8 to TRBJ1-5; a possible D gene is TRBD1 (5 bases). This CDR3 contains 17 residues. V lost 0 bases and J 0 bases, leaving 13 bases between the germline ends. Looked up from germline, CDR1 is SGHTS and CDR2 is YDEGEE. Here the CDR3 reads CASSLGGSRPSNQPQHF. The CDR3 DNA reads as TGTGCCAGCAGCTTGGGGGGGTCGAGACCTAGCAATCAGCCCCAGCATTTT.

This clone came up once. V gene TRBV11-2 combines with J gene TRBJ2-7; tentatively, D is TRBD1 or TRBD2 (6 bases each). Germline V gene sequence: CDR1 SGHAT, CDR2 FQNNGV. The CDR3 runs to 16 residues. V was clipped by 2 bases and J by 6 bases, with 20 bases between them. The CDR3 spells CASSLYRNPGASEQYF. CDR3 in DNA: TGTGCCAGCAGCTTATACCGTAACCCGGGGGCTAGCGAGCAGTACTTC.

The chain carries TRBV4-3 and TRBJ2-2; no clear D gene. CDR1 is LGHNA and CDR2 is YSLEER in the germline V gene. V was shortened by 0 bases and J by 1 base, with 6 bases between the two germline ends. The CDR3 has 15 residues. The CDR3 DNA sequence: TGCGCCAGCAGCCAAGATCTCGTGAACACCGGGGAGCTGTTTTTT. Amino acids: CASSQDLVNTGELFF.

V and J are TRBV5-1 and TRBJ2-1; D possibly corresponds to TRBD2 (6 bases). Deletions cut 1 base from V and 0 bases from J, with 11 bases between. Germline CDR1 is SGHRS and CDR2 is YFSETQ. The CDR3 length is 16 residues. DNA of the CDR3: TGCGCCAGCAGCTTGACTAGCTTGAGCTCCTACAATGAGCAGTTCTTC. Amino acids: CASSLTSLSSYNEQFF.

The CDR3 DNA reads TGTGCCAGTAGTATGGGCAGGAGCAATCAGCCCCAGCATTTT. The encoded protein is CASSMGRSNQPQHF. The chain employs TRBV19 and TRBJ1-5; unclear D gene. Trimming took 3 bases from V and 1 from J, leaving 7 bases between them. Germline values: CDR1 LNHDA, CDR2 SQIVND (reference sequence). The CDR3 consists of 14 residues.

This clone was recorded only once. The rearrangement uses TRBV6-6 and TRBJ1-2, with 9 nucleotides matching TRBD1. The ends lost 5 bases at V and 2 bases at J; junction bases unmatched: 6. This CDR3 has 15 residues. Germline values: CDR1 MNHNY, CDR2 SVGAGI (reference sequence). The CDR3 sequence is CASSQTGGGNYGYTF. The CDR3 DNA reads as TGTGCCAGCAGTCAGACAGGGGGAGGGAACTATGGCTACACCTTC.

This clone was seen a few times. The chain joins TRBV2 to TRBJ2-2, with 12 bases aligning to TRBD2. CDR1 and CDR2 (germline): SNHLY, FYNNEI. The CDR3 spans 17 residues. The J segment lost 4 bases and the V segment lost 4 bases, leaving 7 bases of the junction unmatched. Here the CDR3 DNA reads TGTGCCAGCAGTGTGCGAGGACTAGCGGGAATCACCGGGGAGCTGTTTTTT. It translates to CASSVRGLAGITGELFF.

The J gene is TRBJ2-3, the V gene TRBV7-2; D may be TRBD2 (5 bases). CDR3 length equals 13 residues. Trimming removed 5 bases from V and 1 base from J, with 7 bases in between. From germline, CDR1 is SGHTA and CDR2 FQGNSA. This CDR3 reads CASSPGGTDTQYF. CDR3 bases: TGTGCCAGCAGCCCCGGGGGCACAGATACGCAGTATTTT.

The CDR3: CASSLGQGYGEQYF. The CDR3 DNA reads TGCGCCAGCAGCTTGGGACAGGGCTACGGCGAGCAGTACTTC. V usage is TRBV5-1 and J usage is TRBJ2-7; 7 bases are shared with TRBD1. The germline CDR1 and CDR2 sequences are SGHRS and YFSETQ. The CDR3 is 14 amino acids. V lost 0 bases, J lost 6 bases, and 6 bases stayed unmatched.

Here the CDR3 reads CASSTASDYNEQFF. CDR3 bases: TGTGCCAGCAGCACCGCTAGCGACTACAATGAGCAGTTCTTC. The rearrangement links TRBV9 to TRBJ2-1; possible D gene TRBD2, 6 bases. The CDR3 contains 14 residues. Germline CDR1 reads SGDLS; CDR2 reads YYNGEE. V dropped 4 bases and J dropped 3 bases, with 11 bases sitting between them.

V gene TRBV5-1 combines with J gene TRBJ2-3, with 7 bases matching TRBD1. The ends lost 1 base at V and 3 bases at J; junction bases unmatched: 8. Germline CDR1 reads SGHRS; CDR2 reads YFSETQ. The length of the CDR3 is 16 residues. The DNA of the CDR3 is TGCGCCAGCAGCTTGAACTCGGGACAGTGGACAGATACGCAGTATTTT. This codes for CASSLNSGQWTDTQYF.

CDR3 protein: CASSPRGSGSSYNEQFF. The CDR3 DNA follows: TGTGCCAGCAGCCCCCGGGGTAGCGGGAGCTCCTACAATGAGCAGTTCTTC. The chain couples TRBV11-2 to TRBJ2-1; 9 nucleotides match TRBD2. J was trimmed by 0 bases and V by 5 bases; bases with no gene match: 8. The germline V gene encodes CDR1 SGHAT and CDR2 FQNNGV. The CDR3 consists of 17 residues.

This clone appeared a few times. The V and J genes are TRBV29-1 and TRBJ1-1, with 9 positions matching TRBD1. V shed 8 bases, J shed 2 bases, and the junction held 9 bases outside the gene matches. Germline V gene lookup returns CDR1 SQVTM and CDR2 ANQGSEA. This CDR3 comprises 14 residues. The DNA for the CDR3 is TGCAGCACCCGACAGGGGGGGGAAAACACTGAAGCTTTCTTT. Translated, it gives CSTRQGGENTEAFF.

The chain uses TRBV27 and TRBJ2-7; a possible D gene is TRBD1 (6 bases). The CDR3 runs to 15 residues. V was trimmed by 5 bases and J by 4 bases, leaving 18 bases between them. The germline gives CDR1 MNHEY, CDR2 SMNVEV (reference sequence). The DNA of the CDR3 is TGTGCCAGCAGTCGCAGACAGGAGCAGGTTTACGAGCAGTACTTC. This encodes CASSRRQEQVYEQYF.

This clone was found once. The chain couples TRBV11-2 to TRBJ2-3, with TRBD1 identical over 8 bases. Germline values: CDR1 SGHAT, CDR2 FQNNGV. The CDR3 contains 16 residues. Germline trimming cut 5 bases from V and 7 bases from J; bases unmatched to any gene: 14. The DNA of the CDR3 is TGTGCCAGCAGCCACAGGGGGACGGGGATGGGAAATACGCAGTATTTT. It translates to CASSHRGTGMGNTQYF.